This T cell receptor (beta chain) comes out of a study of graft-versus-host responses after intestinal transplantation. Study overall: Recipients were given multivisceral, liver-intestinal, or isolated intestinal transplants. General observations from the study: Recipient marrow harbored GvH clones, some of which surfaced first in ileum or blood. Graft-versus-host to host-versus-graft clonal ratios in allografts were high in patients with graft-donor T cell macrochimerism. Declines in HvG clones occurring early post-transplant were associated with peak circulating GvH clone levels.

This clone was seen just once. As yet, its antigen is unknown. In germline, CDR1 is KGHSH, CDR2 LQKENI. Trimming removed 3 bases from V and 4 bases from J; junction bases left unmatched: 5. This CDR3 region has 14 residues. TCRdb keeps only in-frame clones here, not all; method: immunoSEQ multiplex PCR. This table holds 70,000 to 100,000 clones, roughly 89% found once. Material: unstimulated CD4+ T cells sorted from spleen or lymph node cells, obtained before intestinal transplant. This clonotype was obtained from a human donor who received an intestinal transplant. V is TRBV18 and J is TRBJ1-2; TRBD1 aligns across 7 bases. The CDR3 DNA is TGTGCCAGCTCACCGCGGGACAGCTCCTATGGCTACACCTTC. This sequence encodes CASSPRDSSYGYTF.